The 28 T cell receptor beta chains in this list originate from one sample, sequenced in a study of T-cell memory formation after mild COVID-19. TCRdb re-analysed the 5' RACE reads in MiXCR, keeping a single row per CDR3 protein. The sample lists around 130,000 distinct CDR3 sequences, 14% occurring once. Sequenced: PBMCs or a T cell subset sorted from them (not recorded which). These receptors all stem from an adult woman who had mild COVID-19 (a few samples of this study predate the infection). Cell type and time point are not known.

In its sample, this clonotype was seen a few times. This chain connects TRBV4-3 to TRBJ2-5; D is unclear. This CDR3 has 15 residues. V lost 0 bases, J lost 2 bases, and 10 bases lay in between. Germline CDR1 is LGHNA and CDR2 is YSLEER. The DNA of the CDR3 is TGCGCCAGCAGCCAAGATGGGCAGGTACAAGAGACCCAGTACTTC. Translation gives CASSQDGQVQETQYF.

This clonotype has more than one count but fewer than ten. This chain uses TRBV7-7 with TRBJ2-7; D is unresolved. The CDR3 loop spans 15 amino acids. Germline V gives CDR1 SSHAT, CDR2 FNYEAQ (reference sequence). V was clipped by 1 base and J by 0 bases, with 10 bases between them. In DNA form, the CDR3 reads TGTGCCAGCAGCTTAGGGTCGCAGAGCTCCTACGAGCAGTACTTC. Encoded protein: CASSLGSQSSYEQYF.

This clonotype was detected only a few times. The rearrangement links TRBV15 to TRBJ2-1; 9 positions agree with TRBD2. The J segment lost 3 bases and the V segment lost 3 bases, leaving 6 bases of the junction unmatched. The germline V gene encodes CDR1 LNHNV and CDR2 YYDKDF (reference sequence). This CDR3 contains 16 residues. In DNA form, the CDR3 reads TGTGCCACCAGCAGGGGAGCGACTAGCGGCTACAATGAGCAGTTCTTC. It encodes CATSRGATSGYNEQFF.

This clonotype was counted at least ten times. This rearrangement joins TRBV7-6 to TRBJ2-3, with 9 bases matching TRBD2. The V segment lost 5 bases and the J segment 2 bases; nucleotides outside the gene matches: 8. Germline CDR1 is SGHVS and CDR2 is FNYEAQ. The CDR3 runs 16 residues. The CDR3 DNA follows: TGTGCCAGCAGCCCCCTAGCGGGGAGTTACACAGATACGCAGTATTTT. As protein: CASSPLAGSYTDTQYF.

This clonotype was seen more than once but under ten times. The gene calls are TRBV12-3 or TRBV12-4 and TRBJ2-3; D unclear. The CDR3 is made up of 11 amino acids. V lost 4 bases and J lost 4, with 3 bases in between. The CDR3 sequence is CASSSSDTQYF. CDR3 DNA: TGTGCCAGCAGTTCTTCAGATACGCAGTATTTT.

The genes are TRBV6-2 or TRBV6-3 and TRBJ2-4; TRBD2 is a possible D gene (5 bases). Deletions cut 2 bases from V and 8 bases from J, with 19 bases between. This CDR3 contains 16 residues. Germline V gene lookup returns CDR1 MNHEY and CDR2 SVGEGT. Here the CDR3 reads CASSYGEGSPPHIQYF. CDR3 DNA: TGTGCCAGCAGTTACGGGGAAGGGAGTCCCCCTCACATTCAGTACTTC.

This clonotype has a handful of counts. This chain uses TRBV6-6 with TRBJ2-1, with 9 nucleotides matching TRBD1. The V and J ends lost 4 bases and 5 bases, in that order; junction bases with no gene match: 9. Germline CDR1 reads MNHNY; CDR2 reads SVGAGI (reference sequence). The CDR3 sequence is 16 residues long. CDR3 residues: CASSLQGAQPNNEQFF. The CDR3 DNA sequence: TGTGCCAGCAGTTTACAGGGGGCCCAACCCAACAATGAGCAGTTCTTC.

This clonotype was observed at least ten times. The chain combines TRBV6-5 with TRBJ1-5, with D hard to call. Between the trimmed V and J ends, which lost 1 base and 2 bases, there was a span of 6 bases. Germline CDR1 reads MNHEY; CDR2 reads SVGAGI. The CDR3 covers 14 residues. CDR3 DNA sequence: TGTGCCAGCAGTTACTACGTAGGCAATCAGCCCCAGCATTTT. This translates into CASSYYVGNQPQHF.

V and J are TRBV7-3 and TRBJ2-2; no definite D call. The germline V gene encodes CDR1 SGHTA and CDR2 FQGTGA. The CDR3 contains 18 residues. Deletions cut 5 bases from V and 4 bases from J, with 23 bases between. In DNA, the CDR3 is TGTGCCAGCAGCCACGACGGCTTTCGTTTCGGTAGCACCGGGGAGCTGTTTTTT. Amino acids: CASSHDGFRFGSTGELFF.

The chain joins TRBV30 to TRBJ2-5; D gene ambiguous. Germline V gives CDR1 GTSNPN, CDR2 SVGIG (reference sequence). Trimming took 4 bases from V and 7 from J, leaving 13 bases between them. The CDR3 spans 12 residues. The CDR3 DNA is TGTGCCTGGATCGAGCTGTCTGGGACCCAGTACTTC. Encoded protein: CAWIELSGTQYF.

This clonotype was found a few times. The V call is TRBV11-2, the J call TRBJ1-2, with a tentative D call TRBD1 (6 bases). CDR1 SGHAT and CDR2 FQNNGV come from the germline V gene. This CDR3 has 15 amino acids. V was shortened by 5 bases and J by 3 bases, with 16 bases between the two germline ends. The CDR3 DNA reads TGTGCCAGCAGCCCGGCAGGGGTCGGCTACTATGGCTACACCTTC. Protein sequence: CASSPAGVGYYGYTF.

In this sample, this clonotype turned up a few times. The DNA for the CDR3 is TGTGCCAGCAGCTTAGACGGAATTGGTAGCGGGAGATCCGGTGAGCAGTTCTTC. Encoded protein: CASSLDGIGSGRSGEQFF. The rearrangement joins TRBV7-2 to TRBJ2-1, with 9 bases matching TRBD2. This CDR3 has 18 amino acids. V shed 1 base and J 9 bases; nucleotides not matched to a gene: 16. The V gene's germline CDR1 is SGHTA and CDR2 FQGNSA.

This clonotype came up a few times. This sequence joins TRBV24-1 and TRBJ2-7, with D unclear. The germline V gene encodes CDR1 KGHDR and CDR2 SFDVKD. The CDR3 contains 14 residues. The V gene lost 8 bases and the J gene lost 11 bases, with 24 bases spanning the gap. This CDR3 reads CATTPPQESQPEYF. In nucleotides, the CDR3 is TGTGCCACCACCCCCCCGCAGGAGTCCCAGCCGGAGTACTTC.

This clonotype came up a few times. The chain links TRBV3-1 to TRBJ2-2; D is undetermined. Germline V gene sequence: CDR1 LGHDT, CDR2 YNNKEL (reference sequence). The CDR3 covers 14 residues. Trimming removed 0 bases from V and 0 bases from J, with 2 bases in between. CDR3 DNA: TGTGCCAGCAGCCAAGAAGCGAACACCGGGGAGCTGTTTTTT. Its protein product is CASSQEANTGELFF. Filled out from reference TRBV3-1 and TRBJ2-2, the complete variable domain reads DTAVSQTPKYLVTQMGNDKSIKCEQNLGHDTMYWYKQDSKKFLKIMFSYNNKELIINETVPNRFSPKSPDKAHLNLHINSLELGDSAVYFCASSQEANTGELFFGEGSRLTVL.

The V and J genes are TRBV7-9 and TRBJ2-1, with D hard to call. V lost 5 bases, J lost 8 bases, and 16 bases lay in between. This CDR3 region has 14 residues. The germline CDR1 and CDR2 sequences are SEHNR and FQNEAQ (reference sequence). Here the CDR3 reads CASSLGSIEDEQFF. In DNA, the CDR3 is TGTGCCAGCAGCCTCGGATCAATTGAGGATGAGCAGTTCTTC.

The rearrangement joins TRBV30 to TRBJ1-1; 7 bases are a match to TRBD1. Germline V gives CDR1 GTSNPN, CDR2 SVGIG (reference sequence). The CDR3 has 13 residues. Germline trimming cut 2 bases from V and 5 bases from J; bases unmatched to any gene: 5. CDR3 loop: CAWSPQGGTEAFF. CDR3 coding DNA: TGTGCCTGGAGTCCCCAGGGGGGGACTGAAGCTTTCTTT.

This rearrangement joins TRBV5-4 to TRBJ1-2; perhaps TRBD1 as D (6 bases). Germline CDR1 and CDR2: SGHNT and YYREEE (reference sequence). CDR3 size: 16 residues. V gave up 6 bases and J gave up 4 bases, with 22 bases separating them. CDR3 in amino acids: CASTRGQLQPSYGYTF. In DNA form, the CDR3 reads TGTGCCAGCACCCGAGGACAGCTTCAACCCAGCTATGGCTACACCTTC. Full variable domain (outside the CDR3, taken from reference TRBV5-4 and TRBJ1-2): ETGVTQSPTHLIKTRGQQVTLRCSSQSGHNTVSWYQQALGQGPQFIFQYYREEENGRGNFPPRFSGLQFPNYSSELNVNALELDDSALYLCASTRGQLQPSYGYTFGSGTRLTVV.

This clonotype showed up just a few times. The rearrangement joins TRBV29-1 to TRBJ2-3, with D possibly TRBD1 on 6 matching bases. The ends were cut back, 6 bases at V and 5 bases at J, with 15 bases in the middle. The CDR3 is 13 amino acids. Germline CDR1 and CDR2: SQVTM and ANQGSEA. The CDR3 DNA reads TGCAGCGTGATACCCCAGGACAGAGATACGCAGTATTTT. Protein product: CSVIPQDRDTQYF.

This clonotype was counted a few times. V and J are TRBV12-3 or TRBV12-4 and TRBJ1-2; D is ambiguous. Deletions cut 0 bases from V and 4 bases from J, with 9 bases between. This CDR3 has 14 amino acids. The CDR3 DNA is TGTGCCAGCAGTTTAGCGCGGGATGTCTATGGCTACACCTTC. This encodes CASSLARDVYGYTF.

This sequence joins TRBV20-1 and TRBJ1-1; possible D gene TRBD1, 5 bases. The V gene lost 6 bases and the J gene lost 8 bases, with 10 bases spanning the gap. Germline assignment: CDR1 DFQATT and CDR2 SNEGSKA (reference sequence). The CDR3 runs to 10 residues. The CDR3 DNA follows: TGCAGTGCGCAGGGTGGAGAAGCTTTCTTT. Translated: CSAQGGEAFF.

This clonotype was seen only a few times. Here the CDR3 DNA reads TGTGCCAGCAGTTTCCGCTCCTCGAACACTGAAGCTTTCTTT. It translates to CASSFRSSNTEAFF. The gene calls are TRBV6-5 and TRBJ1-1; no firm D call. From germline, CDR1 is MNHEY and CDR2 SVGAGI. The CDR3 spans 14 residues. Trimming took off 4 bases at V and 1 base at J, with 10 bases between the two ends.

The chain joins TRBV15 to TRBJ2-3; 10 nucleotides align to TRBD2. CDR1 and CDR2 (germline): LNHNV, YYDKDF (reference sequence). The CDR3 loop spans 15 amino acids. The ends lost 5 bases at V and 1 base at J; junction bases unmatched: 3. Written as DNA, the CDR3 is TGTGCCACCAGCCCCGGGACTAGCGGCACAGATACGCAGTATTTT. This gives the protein CATSPGTSGTDTQYF.

This clonotype has a handful of counts. This chain connects TRBV7-9 to TRBJ2-5, with D perhaps being TRBD1 or TRBD2 (5 bases each). The germline V gene has CDR1 SEHNR and CDR2 FQNEAQ (reference sequence). This CDR3 spans 13 amino acids. V was pared by 4 bases and J by 4 bases, with 10 bases between. The CDR3 nucleotides are TGTGCCAGCAGCTGGGGGTTTACAGAGACCCAGTACTTC. This translates into CASSWGFTETQYF.

The V and J genes are TRBV4-1 and TRBJ1-2; 7 bases map to TRBD1. V was clipped by 2 bases and J by 2 bases; unmatched bases: 5. The length of the CDR3 is 15 residues. Germline-derived CDR1 and CDR2 are MGHRA and YSYEKL. The CDR3 DNA is TGCGCCAGCAGCCAATACGTGGGACAGAACTATGGCTACACCTTC. This encodes CASSQYVGQNYGYTF.

This clonotype was counted between two and nine times. V usage is TRBV5-1 and J usage is TRBJ2-1, with no clear D. The germline V gene has CDR1 SGHRS and CDR2 YFSETQ. This CDR3 spans 18 amino acids. With 0 bases removed from V and 0 bases from J, the gap between germline ends came to 16 bases. The CDR3 sequence: CASSLAVTFYSSYNEQFF. Here the CDR3 DNA reads TGCGCCAGCAGCTTGGCCGTGACATTTTATAGCTCCTACAATGAGCAGTTCTTC.

This clonotype has more than one count but fewer than ten. The rearrangement links TRBV4-1 to TRBJ2-7; 13 nucleotides line up with TRBD2. J gave up 3 bases and V 4 bases, and 6 bases lay outside the gene matches. CDR3 length: 16 residues. Germline loops: CDR1 MGHRA, CDR2 YSYEKL. CDR3 loop: CASSLQTSGGLYEQYF. The CDR3 region has the DNA TGCGCCAGCAGCCTCCAGACTAGCGGGGGGCTCTACGAGCAGTACTTC.

V and J are TRBV29-1 and TRBJ2-1; maybe TRBD2 (5 bases). In germline, CDR1 is SQVTM, CDR2 ANQGSEA. The CDR3 contains 11 residues. With 6 bases removed from V and 7 bases from J, the gap between germline ends came to 10 bases. The CDR3 bases are TGCAGCGTCTTGCGAGGGAATGAGCAGTTCTTC. It translates to CSVLRGNEQFF.

This clonotype was detected a few times. J is TRBJ1-1 and V is TRBV4-1; no definite D call. The CDR3 runs to 13 residues. The V end was cut by 0 bases, the J end by 8 bases, with 10 bases between. Germline V gives CDR1 MGHRA, CDR2 YSYEKL. CDR3 amino acids: CASSQEYRKEAFF. CDR3 in DNA: TGCGCCAGCAGCCAAGAGTACAGAAAAGAAGCTTTCTTT.